The clone carrying this TCR beta chain turned up a few times. What it binds is not known. All the people who gave samples were healthy bone marrow donors. The record originates from a study of cytomegalovirus exposure and HLA in healthy donors. Notes on the study in general: For most subjects, TCR beta sequences were reported to predict HLA-A and HLA-B alleles with accuracy.

The CDR3 runs to 14 residues. V lost 0 bases to trimming and J lost 4 bases, with 9 bases between them. Germline-derived CDR1 and CDR2 are LNHDA and SQIVND (reference sequence). The PCR contained 60 Vbeta and 13 Jbeta primers. TCRdb's table, derived via immunoSEQ multiplex PCR, lists solely in-frame clones and lacks some. This table has 150,000 to 160,000 clones, roughly 85% appearing once. The receptor's source is a woman in her late teens or twenties in good health and CMV-seronegative. The chain carries TRBV19 and TRBJ1-2, with unresolved D. Sequenced input: PBMCs. The CDR3 region has the DNA TGTGCCAGTAGTATAGATCACAGATTCTATGGCTACACCTTC. This translates into CASSIDHRFYGYTF. Full variable domain (remainder filled in from reference TRBV19 and TRBJ1-2): DGGITQSPKYLFRKEGQNVTLSCEQNLNHDAMYWYRQDPGQGLRLIYYSQIVNDFQKGDIAEGYSVSREKKESFPLTVTSAQKNPTAFYLCASSIDHRFYGYTFGSGTRLTVV.